The sequence of this TCR beta chain was determined in a study of blood T cell repertoires in COVID-19. Germline-derived CDR1 and CDR2 are SNHLY and FYNNEI. This CDR3 has 14 residues. Trimming took off 7 bases at V and 10 bases at J, with 17 bases between the two ends. Produced via immunoSEQ multiplex PCR; TCRdb's table is partial and in-frame only. The table has about 120,000 clones, 75% to 90% seen once. The receptor was derived from a man between 60 and 75 years old with COVID-19, enrolled during active disease. The sequenced sample consisted of peripheral blood. This chain uses TRBV2 with TRBJ1-6; a possible D gene is TRBD1 (5 bases). As DNA, the CDR3 is TGTGCCAGCACCGACCGGGGGGTGGGGTCACCCCTCCACTTT. Its protein is CASTDRGVGSPLHF.